This T cell receptor beta chain was captured in a study of blood T cell repertoires in COVID-19. Study-wide context: There were acute and convalescent COVID-19 samples, and they came from the United States, Italy and Spain. PBMCs, B-cell-depleted T cells, or T cells were the source of the cDNA or gDNA that made up the material.

Repertoires were generated with immunoSEQ multiplex PCR, while TCRdb's copy carries only in-frame clones and drops some. The table includes tens of thousands of clones, under 80% detected once. This TCR derives from a man between 65 and 79 years old with COVID-19, enrolled during active disease. Sequencing was performed on peripheral blood.

DNA of the CDR3: TGTGCCAGCAGCCGACAGGGGAACACTGAAGCTTTCTTT. As protein: CASSRQGNTEAFF. V usage is TRBV14 and J usage is TRBJ1-1; TRBD1 aligns across 7 bases. The CDR3 has 13 amino acids. Germline values: CDR1 SGHDN, CDR2 FVKESK. Trimming removed 4 bases from V and 1 base from J; junction bases left unmatched: 0. The full variable domain, rest sourced from reference TRBV14 and TRBJ1-1, is EAGVTQFPSHSVIEKGQTVTLRCDPISGHDNLYWYRRVMGKEIKFLLHFVKESKQDESGMPNNRFLAERTGGTYSTLKVQPAELEDSGVYFCASSRQGNTEAFFGQGTRLTVV.